This T cell receptor beta chain was sequenced for a study of blood T cell repertoires in COVID-19 (dated by TCRdb to 2019 to 2021). Regarding the research as a whole: Collaborator samples came from the United States, Italy and Spain and covered acute and convalescent phases of COVID-19. The material from the prospective study consisted of cDNA or gDNA derived from T cells, B-cell-depleted T cells, or PBMCs. Deeply sampled blood TCRbeta repertoires from subjects exposed to, actively infected with, or recovered from COVID-19 were included in the dataset. The repertoires were released in a freely available public database meant as a resource for research on the immune response to SARS-CoV-2. The samples were drawn from two sources: the first 160 participants of the ongoing ImmuneRACE study, and fewer than 1,500 subjects contributed by 6 global collaborators. Nearly every sample came with metadata listing a de-identified subject ID, COVID-19 status, age in years and sex. Where available, HLA class I and class II types were obtained from metadata supplied by the sample provider rather than from assay-based typing. Overall study results and their limits: The amount of clinical and demographic metadata varied by source and participant and was provided uncurated.

A distance of 27 bases separates the germline ends of V and J, which lose 2 bases and 1 base respectively. Based on the germline V gene, the CDR1 and CDR2 sequences are MGHRA and YSYEKL. Including the terminal cysteine and phenylalanine, the CDR3 comprises 21 residues. The retained sequence is limited to the CDR3, 63 bases, with the frame set at the first base. Worth noting for this clone: No antigen is known for it. Base qualities are missing; no much larger clone stands one base away.

In the prospective study, participants were about 18 to 90 years old, resided in 20 to 30 geographic areas of the United States, and were enrolled through a virtual design. To assign participants to cohorts, the prospective study relied on clinical history that participants themselves reported in a screening survey and a study questionnaire. Mobile phlebotomists in the prospective study collected whole blood, serum and a nasopharyngeal or oropharyngeal swab from every participant. Over a roughly 2-month period, participants in the prospective study had the option of providing additional blood draws and questionnaires. Before DNA extraction, prospective study blood samples were shipped either frozen or at room temperature. TCRbeta CDR3 regions were amplified from genomic DNA by means of the immunoSEQ Assay, a bias-controlled multiplex PCR. For the original study's pipeline: Nucleated cell counts per sample were estimated from amplification of reference gene primers within the assay. To quantify the absolute abundance of each unique TCRbeta CDR3 rearrangement, sequence reads were collapsed and filtered. Productive Simpson clonality was computed per sample as the square root of Simpson's diversity index over productive rearrangements. As stored in TCRdb, this immuneACCESS dataset retains in-frame rearrangements with V and J assigned. A fraction of the clones does not appear; measured against another copy, unresolved V genes explain less than half of the discrepancy, and the remainder lacks a known reason. V, J and clone size are taken as reported in that table, and D and trimming were inferred from the DNA itself. The table for this sample lists around 220,000 clones; about 90% of them were counted only once. Roughly 15% of the sample lies in the top ten.

Recombination joined TRBV4-1 with TRBJ2-1; no D gene can be assigned with confidence. The TCR originated in a woman between 45 and 60 years old with acute COVID-19. The sequenced material came from PBMCs or T cells enriched from blood (not recorded which). The DNA sequence is as follows: TGCGCCAGCAGCCAACCCGTCCGGGTCTTAATTGGTCGTAGGTCCTACAATGAGCAGTTCTTC. Its protein reads: CASSQPVRVLIGRRSYNEQFF.